A single sample is the source of the 29 T cell receptor beta chains below, sequenced in a study of molecular identifiers for immune sequencing clone quantification. One entry per CDR3 protein, called by TCRdb with MiXCR from the PCR reads. Of approximately 680,000 distinct CDR3 sequences listed, about 25% were seen once; the top ten hold 0.75% to 0.8%. The sample taken for sequencing was naive CD8+ T cells from blood, with Jurkat cell RNA spiked in. Indicated subset: FACS-sorted CD8+CD4-CCR7+CD45RA+ naive T cells. The receptors come from a human donor in good health. Some libraries in this study had Jurkat cell RNA spiked in.

With respect to this clonotype: This clone may be a read error of a much larger clone one base away. The rearrangement links TRBV29-1 to TRBJ2-5; D could derive from TRBD1 or TRBD2 (6 bases each). The CDR3 length is 14 residues. CDR1 and CDR2 (germline): SQVTM, ANQGSEA. V was trimmed by 4 bases and J by 5 bases, leaving 17 bases between them. CDR3: CSVVSTGGGETQYF. The CDR3 DNA follows: TGCAGCGTTGTCAGCACAGGAGGGGGGGAGACCCAGTACTTC.

This clonotype showed up many times. The chain uses TRBV7-9 and TRBJ2-3; 9 bases align to TRBD2. The CDR3 loop spans 18 amino acids. CDR1 SEHNR and CDR2 FQNEAQ come from the germline V gene (reference sequence). V shed 2 bases, J shed 6 bases, and the junction held 15 bases outside the gene matches. The CDR3 sequence is CASSLNRRASGDRDTQYF. As DNA, the CDR3 is TGTGCCAGCAGCTTAAATCGGCGAGCTAGCGGGGATAGGGATACGCAGTATTTT.

This clonotype was detected only a few times. The chain joins TRBV28 to TRBJ2-7, with TRBD2 matching 8 bases. The germline gives CDR1 MDHEN, CDR2 SYDVKM. This CDR3 comprises 15 residues. V shed 2 bases and J 3 bases; nucleotides not matched to a gene: 6. DNA for the CDR3: TGTGCCAGCAGTTTACGGGGGGGGAGGGACTACGAGCAGTACTTC. It encodes CASSLRGGRDYEQYF.

This clonotype was picked up many times. The rearrangement uses TRBV7-9 and TRBJ2-6; no firm D call. This CDR3 region has 15 residues. V was cut by 4 bases and J by 0 bases, with 7 bases left in between. Germline values: CDR1 SEHNR, CDR2 FQNEAQ (reference sequence). CDR3 sequence reads: CASSSIISGANVLTF. In DNA form, the CDR3 reads TGTGCCAGCAGCTCGATAATCTCTGGGGCCAACGTCCTGACTTTC.

This clonotype was seen once. This rearrangement joins TRBV7-8 to TRBJ2-3, with 12 bases lining up with TRBD2. This CDR3 has 17 amino acids. Germline V gene lookup returns CDR1 SGHVS and CDR2 FQNEAQ. V trimming: 5 bases; J trimming: 6 bases; junction bases outside the gene matches: 12. The CDR3 reads CASSRGASGGALDTQYF. In DNA form, the CDR3 reads TGTGCCAGCAGCAGAGGGGCTAGCGGGGGGGCCTTGGATACGCAGTATTTT.

The rearrangement uses TRBV30 and TRBJ1-1, with D maybe TRBD1 (6 bases). This CDR3 has 13 residues. Germline CDR1 is GTSNPN and CDR2 is SVGIG (reference sequence). The V end was cut by 2 bases, the J end by 0 bases, with 7 bases between. CDR3 DNA: TGTGCCTGGAGTCCAGGGGTGAACACTGAAGCTTTCTTT. It translates to CAWSPGVNTEAFF.

This clonotype was recorded many times. The gene calls are TRBV5-1 and TRBJ2-7; TRBD1 is a possible D gene (6 bases). Per germline, CDR1 SGHRS and CDR2 YFSETQ. The CDR3 sequence is 14 residues long. Deletions cut 0 bases from V and 2 bases from J, with 9 bases between. The CDR3 sequence is CASSLATGAYEQYF. In DNA form, the CDR3 reads TGCGCCAGCAGCTTGGCGACAGGCGCCTACGAGCAGTACTTC.

The V call is TRBV7-9, the J call TRBJ1-1; 7 bases fit TRBD1. V was clipped by 6 bases and J by 4 bases; unmatched bases: 8. Germline V lookup: CDR1 SEHNR, CDR2 FQNEAQ (reference sequence). The length of the CDR3 is 14 residues. The CDR3 loop reads CASRGDRTGTEAFF. In DNA form, the CDR3 reads TGTGCCAGCAGGGGGGACAGAACTGGCACTGAAGCTTTCTTT.

The chain recombines TRBV11-2 with TRBJ2-1; D could derive from TRBD1 or TRBD2 (5 bases each). The germline V gene encodes CDR1 SGHAT and CDR2 FQNNGV. This CDR3 comprises 16 residues. V dropped 3 bases and J dropped 2 bases, with 14 bases sitting between them. CDR3 sequence reads: CASSFGDGFAYNEQFF. CDR3 nucleotide sequence: TGTGCCAGCAGCTTCGGGGACGGATTCGCCTACAATGAGCAGTTCTTC.

This clonotype turned up a few times. This chain links TRBV12-3 or TRBV12-4 with TRBJ2-5; TRBD2 is a possible D gene (5 bases). This CDR3 has 18 residues. Trimming removed 1 base from V and 4 bases from J, with 22 bases in between. CDR3 DNA sequence: TGTGCCAGCAGTTTAGGAGTGGGGATGGGTGTTGGAGGAGAGACCCAGTACTTC. It specifies CASSLGVGMGVGGETQYF.

J is TRBJ2-7 and V is TRBV20-1, with 13 nucleotides matching TRBD2. The ends lost 5 bases at V and 9 bases at J; junction bases unmatched: 7. CDR3 length: 13 residues. In germline, CDR1 is DFQATT, CDR2 SNEGSKA (reference sequence). The CDR3 reads CSAGRTSGSAQYF. The CDR3 DNA follows: TGCAGTGCTGGAAGGACTAGCGGGAGCGCGCAGTACTTC.

The rearrangement links TRBV4-1 to TRBJ1-2; 7 nucleotides line up with TRBD1. CDR1 MGHRA and CDR2 YSYEKL come from the germline V gene. J was trimmed by 7 bases and V by 1 base; bases with no gene match: 3. CDR3 size: 13 residues. The CDR3 DNA sequence: TGCGCCAGCAGCCAAGGAGGGGGCGCTGGCTACACCTTC. Amino acids: CASSQGGGAGYTF.

The rearrangement uses TRBV4-3 and TRBJ2-7; D might be TRBD2 (5 bases). The germline CDR1 and CDR2 sequences are LGHNA and YSLEER. The CDR3 extends over 15 amino acids. Deletions cut 0 bases from V and 2 bases from J, with 11 bases between. CDR3 amino acids: CASSQDFRGPYEQYF. The CDR3 DNA is TGCGCCAGCAGCCAAGATTTCCGGGGTCCCTACGAGCAGTACTTC.

A remark on this clonotype: This may arise from a read error, as a much more abundant clone is one base away. This is likely a read error, given that the CDR3 carries no conserved phenylalanine or tryptophan at its end. CDR3 nucleotide sequence: TGTGCCAGCAGTTCCCCGGTGGGTCATCAGCCCCAGCATATT. As protein: CASSSPVGHQPQHI. The chain employs TRBV28 and TRBJ1-5; D uncertain. The germline gives CDR1 MDHEN, CDR2 SYDVKM. CDR3 length: 14 amino acids. V lost 4 bases to trimming and J lost 5 bases, with 12 bases between them.

The chain combines TRBV7-2 with TRBJ2-7; D is undetermined. CDR1 and CDR2 (germline): SGHTA, FQGNSA. The germline V and J ends were trimmed by 0 bases and 6 bases, with 9 bases remaining between them. The CDR3 is made up of 13 amino acids. In DNA, the CDR3 is TGTGCCAGCAGCTTAGCCCCCAGCTTCGAGCAGTACTTC. Encoded protein: CASSLAPSFEQYF.

The rearrangement joins TRBV7-6 to TRBJ2-1; 12 bases align to TRBD2. This CDR3 contains 18 residues. Per germline, CDR1 SGHVS and CDR2 FNYEAQ. V shed 0 bases and J 6 bases; nucleotides not matched to a gene: 9. The CDR3 sequence: CASSLADRLAGEVNEQFF. CDR3 DNA sequence: TGTGCCAGCAGCTTAGCGGATAGACTAGCGGGGGAAGTCAATGAGCAGTTCTTC.

This clonotype was recorded at least ten times. The chain has TRBV28 and TRBJ2-1; 9 positions match TRBD2. Trimming removed 4 bases from V and 0 bases from J; junction bases left unmatched: 7. In germline, CDR1 is MDHEN, CDR2 SYDVKM. This CDR3 has 17 amino acids. CDR3 DNA: TGTGCCAGCAGTTACGGACTAGCGAGGAGCTCCTACAATGAGCAGTTCTTC. Translation gives CASSYGLARSSYNEQFF. The variable domain in full, with the rest retrieved from reference TRBV28 and TRBJ2-1, is DVKVTQSSRYLVKRTGEKVFLECVQDMDHENMFWYRQDPGLGLRLIYFSYDVKMKEKGDIPEGYSVSREKKERFSLILESASTNQTSMYLCASSYGLARSSYNEQFFGPGTRLTVL.

This clonotype was observed a handful of times. The V and J genes are TRBV4-3 and TRBJ2-4, with TRBD1 as a possible D gene (6 bases). The CDR3 totals 18 residues. Germline CDR1 and CDR2: LGHNA and YSLEER. V was shortened by 3 bases and J by 1 base, with 19 bases between the two germline ends. The CDR3 sequence: CASSHTTGGAKAKNIQYF. CDR3 nucleotides: TGCGCCAGCAGCCACACGACAGGTGGGGCGAAGGCCAAAAACATTCAGTACTTC.

This clonotype was detected ten times or more. The rearrangement links TRBV4-3 to TRBJ2-7; no firm D call. Per the germline V gene, CDR1 is LGHNA and CDR2 is YSLEER. This CDR3 is built from 14 residues. Trimming cost V 1 base and J 3 bases, with 10 bases left between them. CDR3 in amino acids: CASSQVAGNYEQYF. In DNA form, the CDR3 reads TGCGCCAGCAGCCAAGTTGCAGGCAACTACGAGCAGTACTTC.

This clonotype has only a few counts. The chain employs TRBV6-5 and TRBJ1-2; D is undetermined. The V end was cut by 0 bases, the J end by 7 bases, with 9 bases between. The CDR3 loop spans 13 amino acids. Germline CDR1 and CDR2: MNHEY and SVGAGI. Here the CDR3 DNA reads TGTGCCAGCAGTTACTCCCTGGCGTCTGGCTACACCTTC. Protein sequence: CASSYSLASGYTF.

This clonotype appeared many times. The rearrangement joins TRBV6-6 to TRBJ2-3, with D perhaps matching TRBD1 or TRBD2 (5 bases each). CDR3 length equals 17 residues. CDR1 and CDR2 from the germline V gene are MNHNY and SVGAGI (reference sequence). Trimming took 6 bases from V and 1 from J, leaving 20 bases between them. CDR3 sequence reads: CASSIPFLGDRTDTQYF. CDR3 nucleotides: TGTGCCAGCAGCATACCGTTTCTTGGGGACCGCACAGATACGCAGTATTTT.

On this clonotype: This may come from a read error, since a much larger clone is one base off. The chain couples TRBV4-2 to TRBJ2-7; the D is unclear. CDR1 LGHNA and CDR2 YNFKEQ come from the germline V gene. The CDR3 spans 14 residues. CDR3 in amino acids: CAGSQGKSAYEQYF. In DNA, the CDR3 is TGTGCCGGCAGCCAAGGGAAGTCGGCCTACGAGCAGTACTTC.

There are a few counts of this clonotype. V usage is TRBV12-3 or TRBV12-4 and J usage is TRBJ2-1; 9 positions match TRBD2. The ends lost 4 bases at V and 2 bases at J; junction bases unmatched: 6. The CDR3 spans 16 residues. CDR3: CASSSSSGTAYNEQFF. The CDR3 DNA follows: TGTGCCAGCAGTTCCTCTAGCGGGACCGCCTACAATGAGCAGTTCTTC.

A note on this clonotype: One end of the junction fails to match germline, which may point to a read error. This chain joins TRBV5-1 and TRBJ1-1; a possible D gene is TRBD1 (6 bases). Per the germline V gene, CDR1 is SGHRS and CDR2 is YFSETQ. The CDR3 is made up of 14 amino acids. As DNA, the CDR3 is TGCGGCAGCAGCTTGGGGGGCCTGAACACTGCAGCTTTCTTT. Translating it yields CGSSLGGLNTAAFF.

Many counts were recorded for this clonotype. This chain joins TRBV7-6 and TRBJ2-5; tentatively, D is TRBD1 (6 bases). In germline, CDR1 is SGHVS, CDR2 FNYEAQ. The CDR3 has 14 residues. The V end was cut by 6 bases, the J end by 0 bases, with 11 bases between. CDR3 region: CASRPRQDQETQYF. The CDR3 DNA follows: TGTGCCAGCAGACCGAGACAGGACCAAGAGACCCAGTACTTC.

The chain is built from TRBV13 and TRBJ2-7, with D unresolved. The V gene's germline CDR1 is PRHDT and CDR2 FYEKMQ (reference sequence). This CDR3 contains 14 residues. With 5 bases removed from V and 0 bases from J, the gap between germline ends came to 11 bases. In DNA form, the CDR3 reads TGTGCCAGCAGCCCCCAAGACAACTCCTACGAGCAGTACTTC. Its translation is CASSPQDNSYEQYF. The variable domain in full, with the rest retrieved from reference TRBV13 and TRBJ2-7, is AAGVIQSPRHLIKEKRETATLKCYPIPRHDTVYWYQQGPGQDPQFLISFYEKMQSDKGSIPDRFSAQQFSDYHSELNMSSLELGDSALYFCASSPQDNSYEQYFGPGTRLTVT.

In this sample, this clonotype turned up a few times. V usage is TRBV11-2 and J usage is TRBJ1-1; 9 bases are shared with TRBD1. CDR1 and CDR2 from the germline V gene are SGHAT and FQNNGV. The CDR3 loop spans 18 amino acids. Losses at the gene ends were 1 base for V and 0 bases for J; bases not matched to a gene: 9. CDR3 sequence reads: CASSLGSWGQGLNTEAFF. In nucleotides, the CDR3 is TGTGCCAGCAGCTTAGGTTCTTGGGGACAGGGTTTGAACACTGAAGCTTTCTTT.

This clonotype was seen a handful of times. V usage is TRBV20-1 and J usage is TRBJ2-3; perhaps TRBD2 as D (7 bases). The CDR3 sequence is 16 residues long. Between the trimmed V and J ends, which lost 0 bases and 6 bases, there was a span of 19 bases. Germline CDR1 and CDR2: DFQATT and SNEGSKA (reference sequence). CDR3 amino acids: CSARDSAGARWDTQYF. CDR3 sequence (DNA): TGCAGTGCTAGAGATTCGGCGGGGGCCCGATGGGATACGCAGTATTTT.

This clonotype was seen a handful of times. A read error is possible here, since a much larger clone lies one base away. The chain recombines TRBV29-1 with TRBJ2-1; tentative D call: TRBD2 (6 bases). Between the trimmed V and J ends, which lost 4 bases and 7 bases, there was a span of 17 bases. The germline V gene encodes CDR1 SQVTM and CDR2 ANQGSEA. The CDR3 contains 14 residues. The CDR3 here is CSVVSRGFRNEQFF. The CDR3 DNA reads TGCAGCGTTGTGTCCCGGGGGTTTCGGAATGAGCAGTTCTTC.